The present TCR beta chain was sequenced within a study of cytomegalovirus exposure and HLA in healthy donors. With 60 Vbeta and 13 Jbeta primers, the PCR was carried out. The table came from immunoSEQ multiplex PCR; TCRdb's copy has only in-frame clones and leaves some out. This table holds approximately 140,000 clones, around 75% found once. This clone occurred a few times. What it binds is unknown. Study outcomes and limitations: V- and J-gene trimming in TCR beta was tied to a missense DCLRE1C variant by an analysis performed later. Presence/absence analyses took donor sequencing depth as roughly uniform.

The germline CDR1 and CDR2 sequences are MNHEY and SMNVEV (reference sequence). CDR3 length: 14 amino acids. Trimming left V 0 bases short and J 1 base short, with 6 bases between. The chain combines TRBV27 with TRBJ1-1, with TRBD1 as a possible D gene (5 bases). Sequenced sample: PBMCs. This clonotype was sampled from a female donor in good health and CMV-seronegative. The CDR3 bases are TGTGCCAGCAGTTTATCCAGGGCGAACACTGAAGCTTTCTTT. This codes for CASSLSRANTEAFF.